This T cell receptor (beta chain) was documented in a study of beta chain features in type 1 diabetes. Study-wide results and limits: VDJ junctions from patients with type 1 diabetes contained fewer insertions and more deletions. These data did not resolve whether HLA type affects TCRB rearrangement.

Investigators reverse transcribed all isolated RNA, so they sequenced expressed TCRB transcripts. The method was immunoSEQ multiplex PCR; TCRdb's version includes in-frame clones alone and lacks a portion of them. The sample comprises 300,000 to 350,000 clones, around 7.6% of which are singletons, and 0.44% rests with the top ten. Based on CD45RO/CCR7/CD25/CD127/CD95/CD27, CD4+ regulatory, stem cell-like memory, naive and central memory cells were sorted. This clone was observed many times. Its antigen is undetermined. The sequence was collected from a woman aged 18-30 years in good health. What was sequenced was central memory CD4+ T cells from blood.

The DNA of the CDR3 is TGTGCCAGCGGGGCGACTGATAGCAATCAGCCCCAGCATTTT. It is translated as CASGATDSNQPQHF. The chain uses TRBV28 and TRBJ1-5, with D possibly matching TRBD1 (5 bases). CDR3 length equals 14 residues. The V gene lost 8 bases and the J gene lost 0 bases, with 11 bases spanning the gap. CDR1 is MDHEN, CDR2 SYDVKM, per germline.